Following are 4 T cell receptor beta chains from one sample sequenced in a study of blood T cell repertoires in COVID-19. The data were produced by immunoSEQ multiplex PCR, yet TCRdb's version contains in-frame clones alone and is incomplete. Among fewer than 350,000 clones listed, over 75% were seen once. Sequencing was carried out using peripheral blood. The receptors were gathered from a woman in her thirties with COVID-19, enrolled during active disease.

The V call is TRBV24-1, the J call TRBJ2-7; the D gene is possibly TRBD1 (6 bases). The V gene lost 4 bases and the J gene lost 4 bases, with 13 bases spanning the gap. The CDR3 contains 14 residues. CDR1 and CDR2 (germline): KGHDR, SFDVKD. The CDR3 nucleotides read TGTGCCACCAGTGACCCGGACAGACCTTACGAGCAGTACTTC. This encodes CATSDPDRPYEQYF.

This sequence joins TRBV5-5 and TRBJ1-3; D call uncertain. The V end was cut by 2 bases, the J end by 4 bases, with 7 bases between. Germline lookup yields CDR1 SGHKS and CDR2 YYEKEE (reference sequence). The CDR3 is 13 amino acids. The CDR3 protein is CASSLRLGNTIYF. In DNA, the CDR3 is TGTGCCAGCAGCTTAAGACTAGGAAACACCATATATTTT. The whole variable domain, remainder taken from reference TRBV5-5 and TRBJ1-3, is DAGVTQSPTHLIKTRGQQVTLRCSPISGHKSVSWYQQVLGQGPQFIFQYYEKEERGRGNFPDRFSARQFPNYSSELNVNALLLGDSALYLCASSLRLGNTIYFGEGSWLTVV.

The chain couples TRBV28 to TRBJ1-1; weak D call: TRBD1 (5 bases). The germline V gene has CDR1 MDHEN and CDR2 SYDVKM. V lost 6 bases, J lost 2 bases, and 13 bases lay in between. This CDR3 comprises 14 residues. The CDR3 DNA is TGTGCCAGCAGGGGGGGAGGAAGTAACACTGAAGCTTTCTTT. Amino acid sequence: CASRGGGSNTEAFF.

The chain uses TRBV5-1 and TRBJ2-2, with D possibly TRBD1 on 6 matching bases. Germline V gives CDR1 SGHRS, CDR2 YFSETQ. The germline V and J ends were trimmed by 2 bases and 5 bases, with 13 bases remaining between them. The CDR3 runs 15 residues. CDR3 protein: CASSLGTKGTGELFF. The CDR3 nucleotides read TGCGCCAGCAGCTTAGGGACAAAGGGAACCGGGGAGCTGTTTTTT.